Shown below are 3 T cell receptor beta chains from a single sample sequenced in a study of blood T cell repertoires in COVID-19 (dated by TCRdb to 2020 to 2021). Libraries were built with the immunoSEQ multiplex PCR assay. As stored in TCRdb, this immuneACCESS dataset retains in-frame rearrangements with V and J assigned. A fraction of the clones does not appear; measured against another copy, unresolved V genes explain less than half of the discrepancy, and the remainder lacks a known reason. In this sample the table shows about 160,000 clones, about 87% of which occur a single time. The biggest ten clones account for 3% to 4.5% of the sample. Sequencing was done on a sample of peripheral blood. The receptors derive from a woman aged 60 to 75 who had recovered from COVID-19.

This chain links TRBV11-2 with TRBJ2-3, with 8 bases identical to TRBD2. The CDR3 length is 17 residues. V shed 3 bases, J shed 2 bases, and the junction held 10 bases outside the gene matches. The germline V gene has CDR1 SGHAT and CDR2 FQNNGV. CDR3 sequence reads: CASSFNGAGGFTDTQYF. The CDR3 bases are TGTGCCAGCAGCTTTAACGGCGCGGGGGGCTTCACAGATACGCAGTATTTT.

The gene calls are TRBV28 and TRBJ1-5; 7 bases are a match to TRBD1. Trimming took 4 bases from V and 4 from J; bases not matched to a gene: 4. Germline CDR1 MDHEN, CDR2 SYDVKM. The CDR3 spans 14 residues. The CDR3 loop is CASSSGQPNQPQHF. The DNA of the CDR3 is TGTGCCAGCAGTTCGGGACAGCCAAATCAGCCCCAGCATTTT.

This clone has only a few counts. V usage is TRBV9 and J usage is TRBJ2-1; TRBD1 matches at 9 bases. The V gene's germline CDR1 is SGDLS and CDR2 YYNGEE. This CDR3 is built from 16 residues. Unmatched junction bases numbered 6, after V lost 4 bases and J lost 1 base. The CDR3 region is CASSPRGQGSYNEQFF. The CDR3 nucleotides read TGTGCCAGCAGCCCAAGGGGACAGGGATCCTACAATGAGCAGTTCTTC.